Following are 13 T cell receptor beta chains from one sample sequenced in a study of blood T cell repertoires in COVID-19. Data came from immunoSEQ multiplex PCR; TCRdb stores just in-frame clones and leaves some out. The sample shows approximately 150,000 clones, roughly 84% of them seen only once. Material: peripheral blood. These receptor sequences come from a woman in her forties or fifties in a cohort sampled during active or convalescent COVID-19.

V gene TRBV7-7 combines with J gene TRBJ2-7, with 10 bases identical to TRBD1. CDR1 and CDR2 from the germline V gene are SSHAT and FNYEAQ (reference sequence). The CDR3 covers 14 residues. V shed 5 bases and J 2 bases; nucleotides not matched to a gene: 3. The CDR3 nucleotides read TGTGCCAGCAGCCCTGGACAGGGGGCCTACGAGCAGTACTTC. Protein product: CASSPGQGAYEQYF.

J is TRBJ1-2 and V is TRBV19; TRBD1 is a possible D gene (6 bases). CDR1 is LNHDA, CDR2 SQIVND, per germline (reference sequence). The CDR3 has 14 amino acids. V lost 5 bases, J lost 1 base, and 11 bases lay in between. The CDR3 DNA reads TGTGCCAGTAGTCTGGCAGGGGTTAACTATGGCTACACCTTC. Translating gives CASSLAGVNYGYTF.

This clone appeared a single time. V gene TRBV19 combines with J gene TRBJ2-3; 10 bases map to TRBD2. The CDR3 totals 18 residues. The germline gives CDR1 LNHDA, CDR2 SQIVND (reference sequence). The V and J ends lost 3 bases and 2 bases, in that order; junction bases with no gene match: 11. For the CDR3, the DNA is TGTGCCAGTAGTATGGGGCTAGCGGGGGCCCAAGTCACAGATACGCAGTATTTT. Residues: CASSMGLAGAQVTDTQYF. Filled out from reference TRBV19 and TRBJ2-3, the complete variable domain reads DGGITQSPKYLFRKEGQNVTLSCEQNLNHDAMYWYRQDPGQGLRLIYYSQIVNDFQKGDIAEGYSVSREKKESFPLTVTSAQKNPTAFYLCASSMGLAGAQVTDTQYFGPGTRLTVL.

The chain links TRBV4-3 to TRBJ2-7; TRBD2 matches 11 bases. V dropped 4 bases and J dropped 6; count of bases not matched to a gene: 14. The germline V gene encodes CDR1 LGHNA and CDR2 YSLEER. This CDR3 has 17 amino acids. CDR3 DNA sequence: TGCGCCAGCAGCCCCCCGAGTAGCGGGGGGGCCTTGTGCGAGCAGTACTTC. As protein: CASSPPSSGGALCEQYF.

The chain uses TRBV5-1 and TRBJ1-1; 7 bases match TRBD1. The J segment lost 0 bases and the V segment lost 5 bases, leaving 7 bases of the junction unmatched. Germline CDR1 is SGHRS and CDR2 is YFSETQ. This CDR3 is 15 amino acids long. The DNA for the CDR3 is TGCGCCAGCAGATACGGACAGGCTATGAACACTGAAGCTTTCTTT. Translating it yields CASRYGQAMNTEAFF. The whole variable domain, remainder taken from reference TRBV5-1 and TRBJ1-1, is KAGVTQTPRYLIKTRGQQVTLSCSPISGHRSVSWYQQTPGQGLQFLFEYFSETQRNKGNFPGRFSGRQFSNSRSEMNVSTLELGDSALYLCASRYGQAMNTEAFFGQGTRLTVV.

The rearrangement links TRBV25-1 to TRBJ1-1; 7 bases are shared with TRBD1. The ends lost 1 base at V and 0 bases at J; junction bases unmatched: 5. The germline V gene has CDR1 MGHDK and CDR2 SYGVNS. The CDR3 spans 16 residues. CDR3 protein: CASSEWPTGLNTEAFF. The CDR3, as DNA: TGTGCCAGCAGTGAATGGCCGACAGGGCTGAACACTGAAGCTTTCTTT.

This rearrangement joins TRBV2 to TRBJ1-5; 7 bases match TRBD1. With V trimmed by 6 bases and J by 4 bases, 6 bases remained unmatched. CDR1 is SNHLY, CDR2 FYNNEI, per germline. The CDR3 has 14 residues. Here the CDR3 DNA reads TGTGCCAGCAGAAGAGAGACAGGGAATCAGCCCCAGCATTTT. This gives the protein CASRRETGNQPQHF.

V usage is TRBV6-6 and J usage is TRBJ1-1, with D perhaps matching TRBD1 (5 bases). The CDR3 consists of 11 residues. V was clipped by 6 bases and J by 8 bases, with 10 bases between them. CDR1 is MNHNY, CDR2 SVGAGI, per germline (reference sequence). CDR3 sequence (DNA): TGTGCCAGCAGGACAGCTTGGGAAGCTTTCTTT. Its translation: CASRTAWEAFF.

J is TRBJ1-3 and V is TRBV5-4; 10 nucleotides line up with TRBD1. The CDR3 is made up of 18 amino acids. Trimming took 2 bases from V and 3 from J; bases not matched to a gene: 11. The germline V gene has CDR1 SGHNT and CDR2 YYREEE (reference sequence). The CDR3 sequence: CASSFEMGTGDFGNTIYF. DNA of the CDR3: TGTGCCAGCAGCTTCGAAATGGGGACAGGGGATTTTGGAAACACCATATATTTT.

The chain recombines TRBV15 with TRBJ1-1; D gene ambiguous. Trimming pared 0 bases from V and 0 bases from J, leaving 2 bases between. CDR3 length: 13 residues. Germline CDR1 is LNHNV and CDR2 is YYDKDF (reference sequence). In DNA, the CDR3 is TGTGCCACCAGCAGAGATATGAACACTGAAGCTTTCTTT. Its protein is CATSRDMNTEAFF.

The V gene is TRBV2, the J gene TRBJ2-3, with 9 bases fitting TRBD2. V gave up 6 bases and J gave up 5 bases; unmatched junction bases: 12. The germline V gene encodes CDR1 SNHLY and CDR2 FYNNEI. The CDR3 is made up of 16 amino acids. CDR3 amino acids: CASSGSGRGGRDTQYF. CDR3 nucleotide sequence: TGTGCCAGCAGCGGAAGTGGGCGGGGGGGACGAGATACGCAGTATTTT. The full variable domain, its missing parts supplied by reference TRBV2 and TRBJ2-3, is EPEVTQTPSHQVTQMGQEVILRCVPISNHLYFYWYRQILGQKVEFLVSFYNNEISEKSEIFDDQFSVERPDGSNFTLKIRSTKLEDSAMYFCASSGSGRGGRDTQYFGPGTRLTVL.

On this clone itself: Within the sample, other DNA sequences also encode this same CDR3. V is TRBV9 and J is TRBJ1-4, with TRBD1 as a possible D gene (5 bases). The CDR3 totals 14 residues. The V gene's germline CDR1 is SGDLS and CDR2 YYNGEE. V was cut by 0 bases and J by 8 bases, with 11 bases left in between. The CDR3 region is CASSVGQGNEKLFF. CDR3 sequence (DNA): TGTGCCAGCAGCGTAGGGCAGGGAAACGAAAAACTGTTTTTT.

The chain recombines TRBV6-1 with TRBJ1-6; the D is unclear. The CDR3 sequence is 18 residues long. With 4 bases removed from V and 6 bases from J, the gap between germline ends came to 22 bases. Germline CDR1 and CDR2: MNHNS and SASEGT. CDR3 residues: CASSARRAGFFVNSPLHF. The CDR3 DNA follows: TGTGCCAGCAGTGCTCGGAGGGCCGGGTTCTTCGTTAATTCACCCCTCCACTTT.